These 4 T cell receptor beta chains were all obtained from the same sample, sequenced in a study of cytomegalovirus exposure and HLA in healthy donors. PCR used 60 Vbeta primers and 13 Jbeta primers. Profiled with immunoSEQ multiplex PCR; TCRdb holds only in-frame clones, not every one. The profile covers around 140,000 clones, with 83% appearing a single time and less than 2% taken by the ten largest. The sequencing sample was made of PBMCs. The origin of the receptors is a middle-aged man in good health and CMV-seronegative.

CDR3: CAISVVKAGGSYNEQFF. The DNA for the CDR3 is TGTGCCATCAGTGTCGTAAAAGCGGGAGGTTCCTACAATGAGCAGTTCTTC. The chain recombines TRBV10-3 with TRBJ2-1; 9 bases match TRBD2. There are 17 residues in the CDR3. Germline lookup yields CDR1 ENHRY and CDR2 SYGVKD. J was trimmed by 1 base and V by 4 bases; bases with no gene match: 8.

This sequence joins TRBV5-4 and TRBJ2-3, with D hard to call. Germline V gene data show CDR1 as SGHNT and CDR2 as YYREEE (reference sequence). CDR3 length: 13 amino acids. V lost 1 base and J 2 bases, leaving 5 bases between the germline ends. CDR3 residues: CASSLTSTDTQYF. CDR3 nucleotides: TGTGCCAGCAGCTTGACATCCACAGATACGCAGTATTTT.

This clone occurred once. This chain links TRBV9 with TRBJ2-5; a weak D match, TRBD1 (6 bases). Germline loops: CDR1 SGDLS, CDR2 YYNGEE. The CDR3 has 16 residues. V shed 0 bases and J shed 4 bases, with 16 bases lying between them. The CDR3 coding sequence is TGTGCCAGCAGCGTAGAGGACAGTTTCTCGGGAGAGACCCAGTACTTC. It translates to CASSVEDSFSGETQYF.

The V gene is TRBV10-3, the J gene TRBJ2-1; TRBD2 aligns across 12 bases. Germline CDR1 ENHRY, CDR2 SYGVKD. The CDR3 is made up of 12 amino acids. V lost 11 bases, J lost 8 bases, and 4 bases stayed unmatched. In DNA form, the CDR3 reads TGTGCCGCTAGCGGGAGGGAGGATGAGCAGTTCTTC. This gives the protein CAASGREDEQFF.